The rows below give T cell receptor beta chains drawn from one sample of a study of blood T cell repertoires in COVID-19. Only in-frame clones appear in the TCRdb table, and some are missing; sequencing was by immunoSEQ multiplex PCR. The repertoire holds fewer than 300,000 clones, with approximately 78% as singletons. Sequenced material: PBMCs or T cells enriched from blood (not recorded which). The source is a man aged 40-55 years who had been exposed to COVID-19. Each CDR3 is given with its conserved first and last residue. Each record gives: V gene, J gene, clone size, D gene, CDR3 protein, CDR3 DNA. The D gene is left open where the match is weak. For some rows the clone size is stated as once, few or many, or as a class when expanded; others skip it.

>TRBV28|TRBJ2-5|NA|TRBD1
CASRTTGQGTQETQYF
TGTGCCAGCAGGACTACGGGACAGGGGACCCAAGAGACCCAGTACTTC
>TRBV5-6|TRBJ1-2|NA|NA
CASSPGNYGYTF
TGTGCCAGCAGCCCGGGGAACTATGGCTACACCTTC
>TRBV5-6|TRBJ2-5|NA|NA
CASSRRGLSQETQYF
TGTGCCAGCAGCCGTAGGGGACTGTCTCAAGAGACCCAGTACTTC
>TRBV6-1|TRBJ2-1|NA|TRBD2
CASSEAAGVKRDEQFF
TGTGCCAGCAGTGAAGCTGCGGGAGTTAAGCGGGATGAGCAGTTCTTC
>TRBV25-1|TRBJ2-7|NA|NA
CASREGSHEQYF
TGTGCCAGCAGGGAGGGTTCCCACGAGCAGTACTTC
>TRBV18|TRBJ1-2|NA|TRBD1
CASSPGQGSSYTF
TGTGCCAGCTCACCGGGACAGGGCAGTAGCTACACCTTC
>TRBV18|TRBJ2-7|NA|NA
CASSPRGGEQYF
TGTGCCAGCTCACCGAGGGGGGGCGAGCAGTACTTC
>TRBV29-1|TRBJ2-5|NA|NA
CSVPSGARGTQYF
TGCAGCGTGCCCTCCGGGGCCAGGGGGACCCAGTACTTC
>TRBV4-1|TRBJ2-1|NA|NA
CASSQGMSRKQFF
TGCGCCAGCAGCCAAGGTATGTCCCGTAAGCAGTTCTTC
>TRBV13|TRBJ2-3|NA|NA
CASSAQGADTQYF
TGTGCCAGCAGCGCTCAGGGTGCAGATACGCAGTATTTT
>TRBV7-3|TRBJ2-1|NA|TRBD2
CASSPLAGASSYNEQFF
TGTGCCAGCAGCCCCCTAGCGGGGGCTAGCTCCTACAATGAGCAGTTCTTC
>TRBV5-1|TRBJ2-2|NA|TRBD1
CASSGTVNTGELFF
TGCGCCAGCAGCGGGACAGTGAACACCGGGGAGCTGTTTTTT
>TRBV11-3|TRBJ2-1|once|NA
CASSLVPDNEQFF
TGTGCCAGCAGCTTAGTGCCGGACAATGAGCAGTTCTTC
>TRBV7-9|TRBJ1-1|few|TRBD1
CASKPPPGQGQFGTEAFF
TGTGCCAGCAAACCTCCCCCGGGACAGGGACAATTTGGCACTGAAGCTTTCTTT
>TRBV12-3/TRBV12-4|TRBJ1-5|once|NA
CASSLWPQPQHF
TGTGCCAGCAGTTTATGGCCTCAGCCCCAGCATTTT
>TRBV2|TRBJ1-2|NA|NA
CASSLESYGYTF
TGTGCCAGCAGTCTGGAGTCTTATGGCTACACCTTC
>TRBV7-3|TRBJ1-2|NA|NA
CASSLSMGGGYTF
TGTGCCAGCAGCTTAAGTATGGGAGGTGGCTACACCTTC
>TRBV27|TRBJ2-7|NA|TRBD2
CASSLLTGLAGPYEQYF
TGTGCCAGCAGTTTACTTACGGGACTAGCGGGACCCTACGAGCAGTACTTC
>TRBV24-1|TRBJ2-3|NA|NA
CATGGHDNSGDTQYF
TGTGCCACCGGGGGACATGACAACTCGGGGGATACGCAGTATTTT